This TCR beta chain was sequenced during a study of blood T cell repertoires in COVID-19. Method: immunoSEQ multiplex PCR; TCRdb's copy keeps in-frame clones and lacks some. This sample yields about 110,000 clones, of which 84% are seen a single time; approximately 7% belongs to the top ten. The V segment lost 7 bases and the J segment 2 bases; nucleotides outside the gene matches: 4. CDR1 and CDR2 from the germline V gene are SQVTM and ANQGSEA. This CDR3 has 12 residues. This rearrangement joins TRBV29-1 to TRBJ2-7, with 8 bases identical to TRBD1. Source material: peripheral blood. This receptor was identified in a woman aged 45-65 years with acute or convalescent COVID-19. CDR3 loop: CSGGQGTYEQYF. The CDR3 DNA is TGCAGCGGTGGACAGGGTACCTACGAGCAGTACTTC.